The sequence of this T cell receptor (beta chain) was determined in a study of cytomegalovirus exposure and HLA in healthy donors. Study-wide findings and caveats: There were about 160 TCR beta chains listed as cytomegalovirus-associated.

Sampled while nominally healthy, donors likely had unrecorded immune exposures. On this clone itself: Its matching antigen is unknown.

V was shortened by 1 base and J by 7 bases, with 14 bases between the two germline ends. Germline CDR1 and CDR2: LNHDA and SQIVND (reference sequence). CDR3 length: 15 residues. PCR primers comprised 60 Vbeta and 13 Jbeta primers. Profiled with immunoSEQ multiplex PCR; TCRdb holds only in-frame clones, not every one. The sample lists fewer than 200,000 clones, 77% seen once, with 3.7% in the top ten. This chain connects TRBV19 to TRBJ2-1, with unresolved D. The sequencing input was PBMCs. The clonotype was recovered from a man aged 30-40 years in good health and CMV-seropositive. Here the CDR3 DNA reads TGTGCCAGTAGTATAGGCTGGCGGATAACGAATGAGCAGTTCTTC. Its protein product is CASSIGWRITNEQFF.